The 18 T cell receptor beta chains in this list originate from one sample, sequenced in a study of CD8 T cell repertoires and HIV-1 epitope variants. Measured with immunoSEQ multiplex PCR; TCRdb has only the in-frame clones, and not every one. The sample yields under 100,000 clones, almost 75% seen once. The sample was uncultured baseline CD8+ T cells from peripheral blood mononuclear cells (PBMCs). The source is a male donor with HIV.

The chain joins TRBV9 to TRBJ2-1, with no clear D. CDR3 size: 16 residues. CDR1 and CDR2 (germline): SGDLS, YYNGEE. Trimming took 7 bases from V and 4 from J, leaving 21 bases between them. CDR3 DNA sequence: TGTGCCAGCTCCCCCCAACGTGAGGCGATATACAATGAGCAGTTCTTC. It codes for CASSPQREAIYNEQFF.

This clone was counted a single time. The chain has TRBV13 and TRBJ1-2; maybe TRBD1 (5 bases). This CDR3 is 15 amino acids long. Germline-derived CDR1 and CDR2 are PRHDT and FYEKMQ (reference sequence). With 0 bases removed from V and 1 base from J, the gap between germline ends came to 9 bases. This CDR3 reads CASSLGAGNNYGYTF. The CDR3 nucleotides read TGTGCCAGCAGCTTAGGAGCAGGGAATAACTATGGCTACACCTTC.

CDR3 protein: CASSEQGSHGELFF. The CDR3 coding sequence is TGTGCCAGCAGTGAACAGGGGTCCCACGGGGAGCTGTTTTTT. This chain joins TRBV6-1 and TRBJ2-2; TRBD1 might be the D (6 bases). The CDR3 has 14 amino acids. The V gene lost 2 bases and the J gene lost 7 bases, with 11 bases spanning the gap. CDR1 MNHNS and CDR2 SASEGT come from the germline V gene.

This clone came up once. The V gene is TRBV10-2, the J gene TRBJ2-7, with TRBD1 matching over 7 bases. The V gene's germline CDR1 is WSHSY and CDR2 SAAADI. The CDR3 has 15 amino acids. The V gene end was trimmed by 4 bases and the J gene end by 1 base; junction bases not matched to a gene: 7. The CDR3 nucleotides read TGCGCCAGCAGTGGCGACAGGGCTAGGTCCTACGAGCAGTACTTC. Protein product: CASSGDRARSYEQYF.

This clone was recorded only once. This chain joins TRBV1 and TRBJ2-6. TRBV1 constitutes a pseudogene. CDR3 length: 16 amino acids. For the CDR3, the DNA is TGCACCAGCAGGCGAAGTGCACAAAGTCGGGCCAACGTCCTGACTTTC. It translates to CTSRRSAQSRANVLTF.

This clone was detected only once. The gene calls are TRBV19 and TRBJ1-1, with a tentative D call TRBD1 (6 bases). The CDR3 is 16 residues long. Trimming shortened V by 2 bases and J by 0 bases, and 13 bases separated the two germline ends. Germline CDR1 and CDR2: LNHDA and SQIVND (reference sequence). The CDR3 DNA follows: TGTGCCAGTAGTATATGGGACACAGTTATGAACACTGAAGCTTTCTTT. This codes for CASSIWDTVMNTEAFF.

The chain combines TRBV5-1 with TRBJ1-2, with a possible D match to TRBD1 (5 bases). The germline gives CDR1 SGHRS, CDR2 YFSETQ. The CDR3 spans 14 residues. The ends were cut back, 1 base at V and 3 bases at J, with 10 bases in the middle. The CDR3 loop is CASSLSQGHYGYTF. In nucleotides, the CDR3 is TGCGCCAGCAGCTTGAGCCAGGGCCACTATGGCTACACCTTC.

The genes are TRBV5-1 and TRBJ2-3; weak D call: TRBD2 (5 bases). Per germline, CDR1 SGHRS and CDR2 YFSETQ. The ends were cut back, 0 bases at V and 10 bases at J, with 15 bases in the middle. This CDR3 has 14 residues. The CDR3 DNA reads TGCGCCAGCAGCTTGGTTGTCACTAGTCAAGCGCAGTATTTT. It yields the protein CASSLVVTSQAQYF.

CDR3 protein: CASSSLSGGAGNTIYF. The CDR3 region has the DNA TGTGCCAGCAGCTCTTTATCAGGCGGAGCTGGAAACACCATATATTTT. This chain connects TRBV7-9 to TRBJ1-3; the D is unclear. Trimming cost V 4 bases and J 2 bases, with 15 bases left between them. CDR1 and CDR2 (germline): SEHNR, FQNEAQ (reference sequence). The CDR3 sequence is 16 residues long.

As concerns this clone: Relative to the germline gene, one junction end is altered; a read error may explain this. Written as DNA, the CDR3 is TGTGCCAGCAGCTTGAGCGCCGGCCTGGACGAACAGTACTTC. Translation gives CASSLSAGLDEQYF. This rearrangement joins TRBV5-4 to TRBJ2-7; D gene ambiguous. In germline, CDR1 is SGHNT, CDR2 YYREEE (reference sequence). The CDR3 is made up of 14 amino acids.

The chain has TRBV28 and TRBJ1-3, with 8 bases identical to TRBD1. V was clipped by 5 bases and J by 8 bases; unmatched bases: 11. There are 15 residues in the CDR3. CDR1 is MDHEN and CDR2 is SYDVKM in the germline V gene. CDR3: CASSPTGRGLDTIYF. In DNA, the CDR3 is TGTGCCAGCAGTCCGACCGGCAGGGGGCTAGACACCATATATTTT.

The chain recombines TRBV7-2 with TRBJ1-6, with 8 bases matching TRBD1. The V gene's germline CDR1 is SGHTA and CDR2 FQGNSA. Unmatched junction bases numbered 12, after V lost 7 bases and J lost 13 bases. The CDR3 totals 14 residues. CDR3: CASTEGTGPYPLHF. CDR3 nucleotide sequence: TGTGCCAGCACCGAAGGGACAGGTCCCTACCCCCTCCACTTT.

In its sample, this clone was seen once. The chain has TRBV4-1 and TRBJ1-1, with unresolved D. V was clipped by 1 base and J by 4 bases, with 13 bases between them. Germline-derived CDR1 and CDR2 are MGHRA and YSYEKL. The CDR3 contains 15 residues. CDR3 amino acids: CASSQVLVIGTEAFF. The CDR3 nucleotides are TGCGCCAGCAGCCAAGTTTTGGTCATCGGCACTGAAGCTTTCTTT.

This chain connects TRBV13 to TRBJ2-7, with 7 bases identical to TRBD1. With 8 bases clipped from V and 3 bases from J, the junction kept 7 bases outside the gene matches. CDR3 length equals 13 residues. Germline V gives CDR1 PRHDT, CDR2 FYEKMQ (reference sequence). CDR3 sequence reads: CASVRQGLYEQYF. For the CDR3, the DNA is TGTGCCAGCGTAAGACAGGGTCTCTACGAGCAGTACTTC.

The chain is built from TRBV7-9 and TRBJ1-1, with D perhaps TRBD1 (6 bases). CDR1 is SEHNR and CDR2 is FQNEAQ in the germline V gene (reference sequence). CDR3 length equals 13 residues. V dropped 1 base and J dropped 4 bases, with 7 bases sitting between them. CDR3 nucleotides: TGTGCCAGCAGCTTAGAGGGGGGCACTGAAGCTTTCTTT. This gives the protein CASSLEGGTEAFF. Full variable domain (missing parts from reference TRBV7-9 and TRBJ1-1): DTGVSQNPRHKITKRGQNVTFRCDPISEHNRLYWYRQTLGQGPEFLTYFQNEAQLEKSRLLSDRFSAERPKGSFSTLEIQRTEQGDSAMYLCASSLEGGTEAFFGQGTRLTVV.

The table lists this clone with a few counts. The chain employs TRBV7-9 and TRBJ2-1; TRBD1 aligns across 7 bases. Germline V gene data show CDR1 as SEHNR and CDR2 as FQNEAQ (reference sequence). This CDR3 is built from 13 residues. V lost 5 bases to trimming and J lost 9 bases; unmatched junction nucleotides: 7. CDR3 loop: CASSLGQAPEQFF. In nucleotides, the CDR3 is TGTGCCAGCAGCCTTGGACAGGCTCCTGAGCAGTTCTTC. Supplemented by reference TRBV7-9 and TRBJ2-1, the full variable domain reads DTGVSQNPRHKITKRGQNVTFRCDPISEHNRLYWYRQTLGQGPEFLTYFQNEAQLEKSRLLSDRFSAERPKGSFSTLEIQRTEQGDSAMYLCASSLGQAPEQFFGPGTRLTVL.

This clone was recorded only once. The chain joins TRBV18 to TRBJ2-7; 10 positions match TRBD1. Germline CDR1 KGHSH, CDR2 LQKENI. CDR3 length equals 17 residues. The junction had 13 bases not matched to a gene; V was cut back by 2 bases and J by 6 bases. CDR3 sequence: CASSPWTGGISPSEQYF. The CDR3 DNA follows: TGTGCCAGCTCACCATGGACAGGGGGAATCTCGCCTTCCGAGCAGTACTTC.

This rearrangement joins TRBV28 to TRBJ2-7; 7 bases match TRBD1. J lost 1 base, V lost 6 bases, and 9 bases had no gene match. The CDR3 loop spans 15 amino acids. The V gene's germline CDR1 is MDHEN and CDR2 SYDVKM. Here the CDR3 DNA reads TGTGCCAGCAGCCCCTTAGGGGGCAGTTCCTACGAGCAGTACTTC. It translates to CASSPLGGSSYEQYF.